A selection of T cell receptor beta chains follows, all from one sample in a study of blood T cell repertoires in COVID-19. The assay was immunoSEQ multiplex PCR, and TCRdb's table has in-frame clones only and misses some. This sample yields some 140,000 clones, of which 75% to 90% are seen a single time; more than 15% belongs to the top ten. What was sequenced was PBMCs or T cells enriched from blood (not recorded which). The receptors derive from a man aged 30 to 39 who had recovered from COVID-19. Both conserved end residues are part of each CDR3. The order of the fields is CDR3 protein, CDR3 DNA, clone size, V gene, D gene, J gene. D genes are given only for firm matches. Size tells how often a clone was seen (once, few, many) or the class of an expanded clone, and some rows leave it out.

CASSLGREGRNEQFF TGCGCCAGCAGCTTGGGGCGGGAGGGTCGGAATGAGCAGTTCTTC . TRBV5-1 TRBD2 TRBJ2-1
CASSIDNRGNEQYF TGTGCCAGTAGTATAGATAATCGGGGAAACGAGCAGTACTTC . TRBV19 . TRBJ2-7
CASSLRADTQYF TGTGCCAGCAGTTTACGCGCCGATACGCAGTATTTT . TRBV12-3/TRBV12-4 . TRBJ2-3
CASSHGDSYGYTF TGTGCCAGCAGCCACGGAGACAGCTATGGCTACACCTTC . TRBV3-1/TRBV3-2 . TRBJ1-2
CASSLTGAGNEQFF TGTGCCAGCAGCTTAACAGGGGCCGGAAATGAGCAGTTCTTC . TRBV11-2 TRBD1 TRBJ2-1
CSVRQGVYGYTF TGCAGCGTGAGACAGGGAGTCTATGGCTACACCTTC . TRBV29-1 TRBD1 TRBJ1-2
CASSEYSQETQYF TGTGCCAGCAGTGAGTACAGCCAAGAGACCCAGTACTTC once TRBV25-1 . TRBJ2-5
CASSFTGGDTEAFF TGCGCCAGCAGCTTTACAGGGGGAGACACTGAAGCTTTCTTT once TRBV5-1 TRBD1 TRBJ1-1
CASSPTSGGLDTQYF TGTGCCAGCAGCCCGACTAGCGGGGGGTTAGATACGCAGTATTTT . TRBV2 TRBD2 TRBJ2-3
CASSSRQGGEQYF TGTGCCAGCAGTTCGCGGCAGGGTGGCGAGCAGTACTTC . TRBV28 . TRBJ2-7
CASSLLPGVPGYEQYF TGTGCCAGCAGCTTATTACCAGGGGTCCCCGGCTACGAGCAGTACTTC . TRBV7-2 . TRBJ2-7
CASLPGAPSYGYTF TGTGCCAGCCTCCCGGGAGCCCCGTCCTATGGCTACACCTTC . TRBV28 . TRBJ1-2
CASSVAGNSNQPQHF TGTGCCAGCAGCGTAGCCGGGAATAGCAATCAGCCCCAGCATTTT . TRBV9 . TRBJ1-5
CASSEVSGSSYEQYF TGTGCCAGCAGTGAAGTTAGCGGGAGCTCCTACGAGCAGTACTTC . TRBV6-1 TRBD2 TRBJ2-7
CASSLAEGLDYGYTF TGTGCCAGCAGCTTAGCGGAGGGGTTGGACTATGGCTACACCTTC . TRBV7-8 . TRBJ1-2
CASSPDRGTEAFF TGTGCCAGCAGCCCTGACAGGGGGACTGAAGCTTTCTTT . TRBV5-4 TRBD1 TRBJ1-1
CASSPSISGSSGDTQYF TGCGCCAGCAGCCCCTCTATAAGTGGGAGTTCTGGAGATACGCAGTATTTT once TRBV5-1 . TRBJ2-3
CASSYSREGAAGYTF TGTGCCAGCAGTTACTCGAGAGAGGGGGCGGCTGGCTACACCTTC . TRBV6-5 TRBD1 TRBJ1-2
CASSSGQGPSTDTQYF TGCGCCAGCAGCTCCGGACAGGGCCCTAGCACAGATACGCAGTATTTT once TRBV5-1 TRBD1 TRBJ2-3
CASSSAGQGGQPQHF TGTGCCAGCAGTTCTGCCGGGCAGGGGGGCCAGCCCCAGCATTTT . TRBV28 TRBD1 TRBJ1-5
CSGSGWNTEAFF TGCAGCGGCTCAGGGTGGAACACTGAAGCTTTCTTT . TRBV29-1 . TRBJ1-1
CASSSTTLQGSGYTF TGTGCCAGCAGCTCTACCACCCTCCAGGGAAGCGGCTACACCTTC . TRBV2 . TRBJ1-2
CASSPPGQKEKRRPQHF TGTGCCAGCAGCCCCCCGGGACAGAAAGAAAAGAGACGGCCCCAGCATTTT . TRBV7-9 TRBD1 TRBJ1-5
CASSVTGGNEQFF TGTGCCAGTAGTGTGACAGGGGGCAATGAGCAGTTCTTC . TRBV19 TRBD1 TRBJ2-1
CASSEGLGQGWSPLHF TGTGCCAGCAGTGAGGGTTTGGGACAGGGTTGGTCACCCCTCCACTTT . TRBV2 TRBD1 TRBJ1-6
CASSIRVSTDTQYF TGTGCCAGCAGTATTAGAGTTAGCACAGATACGCAGTATTTT . TRBV6-5 . TRBJ2-3
CASRSLRKYGYTF TGTGCCAGCAGGAGTTTGCGGAAGTATGGCTACACCTTC . TRBV6-5 . TRBJ1-2
CASSGDPRGPKIYGYTF TGTGCCAGCAGTGGGGATCCCAGGGGGCCCAAGATATATGGCTACACCTTC . TRBV6-7 TRBD1 TRBJ1-2
CASSQAVREQFF TGTGCCAGCAGCCAAGCTGTCCGTGAGCAGTTCTTC . TRBV3-1/TRBV3-2 . TRBJ2-1
CASRGQWGSPLHF TGTGCCAGCAGAGGACAGTGGGGTTCACCCCTCCACTTT . TRBV6-5 . TRBJ1-6
CASSDPGRDQPQHF TGTGCCAGCAGTGACCCGGGCAGGGATCAGCCCCAGCATTTT many TRBV2 . TRBJ1-5
CASSLRGSNYGYTF TGTGCCAGCAGCTTGCGGGGGTCTAACTATGGCTACACCTTC once TRBV5-5 . TRBJ1-2
CSVGTGTDTQYF TGCAGCGTCGGGACAGGGACAGATACGCAGTATTTT . TRBV29-1 TRBD1 TRBJ2-3
CAVQGTGNTIYF TGTGCCGTACAGGGGACTGGAAACACCATATATTTT . TRBV10-3 TRBD1 TRBJ1-3
CASSQPGRGEDGYTF TGTGCCAGCAGCCAACCGGGACGGGGGGAGGATGGCTACACCTTC . TRBV3-1/TRBV3-2 . TRBJ1-2
CASSYDRVEQFF TGTGCCAGCAGCTATGACAGGGTGGAGCAGTTCTTC . TRBV5-8 TRBD1 TRBJ2-1
CASSPRPRQGPNEKLFF TGTGCCAGCAGCCCCCGCCCCCGACAGGGACCTAATGAAAAACTGTTTTTT . TRBV9 TRBD1 TRBJ1-4
CASSPAHRGSSPLHF TGTGCCAGCAGTCCCGCCCACAGGGGGAGTTCACCCCTCCACTTT once TRBV6-5 TRBD1 TRBJ1-6
CASSRDRATDNSPLHF TGTGCCAGCAGCCGGGACAGGGCGACTGATAATTCACCCCTCCACTTT . TRBV16 TRBD1 TRBJ1-6
CASSEALRGRSNEKLFF TGTGCCAGCAGTGAAGCCCTCCGTGGCCGATCTAATGAAAAACTGTTTTTT . TRBV6-1 . TRBJ1-4
CASSLGLAGSYEQYF TGTGCCAGCAGCTTGGGGCTAGCGGGTTCCTACGAGCAGTACTTC few TRBV5-6 TRBD2 TRBJ2-7
CASSPPFGDSSYNEQFF TGTGCCAGCAGCCCCCCCTTTGGGGACAGCTCCTACAATGAGCAGTTCTTC . TRBV28 TRBD1 TRBJ2-1
CASSLGWAEGGYTF TGTGCCAGCAGCTTGGGTTGGGCGGAGGGCGGCTACACCTTC few TRBV5-5 . TRBJ1-2
CASSSGQGLYEQYF TGCGCCAGCAGCTCGGGACAGGGGCTTTACGAGCAGTACTTC few TRBV5-1 TRBD1 TRBJ2-7
CASNLGQGGYGYTF TGTGCCAGCAACTTAGGACAGGGTGGCTATGGCTACACCTTC . TRBV7-2 TRBD1 TRBJ1-2
CASSPDIMNTEAFF TGTGCCAGCTCACCAGACATCATGAACACTGAAGCTTTCTTT . TRBV18 . TRBJ1-1
CASSWTGSSYEQYF TGTGCCAGCAGCTGGACAGGGAGCTCCTACGAGCAGTACTTC . TRBV2 TRBD1 TRBJ2-7
CASSESDLTSGGPRSYNEQFF TGTGCCAGCAGTGAATCTGACTTGACTAGCGGGGGGCCGCGGTCCTACAATGAGCAGTTCTTC . TRBV2 TRBD2 TRBJ2-1
CASSLVQGDLYGYTF TGTGCCAGCAGCTTAGTGCAAGGGGACTTGTATGGCTACACCTTC . TRBV7-9 . TRBJ1-2
CASRERRDNSPLHF TGTGCCAGCAGGGAGAGGCGGGATAATTCACCCCTCCACTTT . TRBV6-4 . TRBJ1-6
CASSLVQGDNSPLHF TGTGCCAGCAGCTTGGTACAGGGGGATAATTCACCCCTCCACTTT medium-sized TRBV5-6 TRBD1 TRBJ1-6